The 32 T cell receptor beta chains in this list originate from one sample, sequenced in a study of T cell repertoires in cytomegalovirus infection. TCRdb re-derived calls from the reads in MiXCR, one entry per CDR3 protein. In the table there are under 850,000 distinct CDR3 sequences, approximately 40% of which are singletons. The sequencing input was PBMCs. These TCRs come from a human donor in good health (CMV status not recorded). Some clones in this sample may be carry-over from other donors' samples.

The CDR3 bases are TGTGCCAGCAGCCCCCACTCCAGGACAGCGAAAAACTATGGCTACACCTTC. Its translation: CASSPHSRTAKNYGYTF. The rearrangement uses TRBV7-9 and TRBJ1-2; TRBD1 is a possible D gene (6 bases). Germline-derived CDR1 and CDR2 are SEHNR and FQNEAQ (reference sequence). This CDR3 has 17 amino acids. V lost 5 bases and J 2 bases, leaving 21 bases between the germline ends.

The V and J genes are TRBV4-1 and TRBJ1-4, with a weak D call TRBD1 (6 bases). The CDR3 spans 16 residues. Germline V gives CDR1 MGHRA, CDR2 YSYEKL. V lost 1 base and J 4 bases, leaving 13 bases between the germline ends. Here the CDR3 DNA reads TGCGCCAGCAGCCAAGTAATGGCAGGGGATAATGAAAAACTGTTTTTT. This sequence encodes CASSQVMAGDNEKLFF.

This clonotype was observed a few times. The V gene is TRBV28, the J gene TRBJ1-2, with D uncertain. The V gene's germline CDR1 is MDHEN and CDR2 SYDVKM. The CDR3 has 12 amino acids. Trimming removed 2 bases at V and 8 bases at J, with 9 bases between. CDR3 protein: CASSLERRGYTF. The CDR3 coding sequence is TGTGCCAGCAGTTTAGAGAGACGAGGCTACACCTTC.

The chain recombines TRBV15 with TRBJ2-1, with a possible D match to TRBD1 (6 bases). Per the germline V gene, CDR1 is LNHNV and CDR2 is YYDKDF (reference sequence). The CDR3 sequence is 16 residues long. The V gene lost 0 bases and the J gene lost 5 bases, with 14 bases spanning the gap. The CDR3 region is CATSREPGHQNNEQFF. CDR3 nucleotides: TGTGCCACCAGCAGAGAACCGGGACACCAAAACAATGAGCAGTTCTTC.

Here the CDR3 reads CASSIDRAGGNEQYF. Written as DNA, the CDR3 is TGTGCCAGCAGCATCGACAGGGCGGGCGGAAACGAGCAGTACTTC. V and J are TRBV28 and TRBJ2-7, with TRBD1 identical over 7 bases. The junction had 13 bases not matched to a gene; V was cut back by 6 bases and J by 5 bases. The CDR3 extends over 15 amino acids. Germline V CDR1 and CDR2: MDHEN, SYDVKM.

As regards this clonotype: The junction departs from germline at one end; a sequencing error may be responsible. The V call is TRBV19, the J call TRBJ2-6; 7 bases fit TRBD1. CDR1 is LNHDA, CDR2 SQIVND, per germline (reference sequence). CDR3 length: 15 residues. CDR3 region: CASSVREKGANVPTF. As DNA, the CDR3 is TGTGCCAGTAGTGTGAGGGAGAAGGGGGCCAACGTCCCGACTTTC.

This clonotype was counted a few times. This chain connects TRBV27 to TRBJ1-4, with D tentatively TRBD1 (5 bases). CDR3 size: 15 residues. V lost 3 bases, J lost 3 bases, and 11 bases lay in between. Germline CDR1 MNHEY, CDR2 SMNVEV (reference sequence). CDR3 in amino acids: CASSFYRTSNEKLFF. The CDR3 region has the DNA TGTGCCAGCAGTTTCTACAGGACATCTAATGAAAAACTGTTTTTT.

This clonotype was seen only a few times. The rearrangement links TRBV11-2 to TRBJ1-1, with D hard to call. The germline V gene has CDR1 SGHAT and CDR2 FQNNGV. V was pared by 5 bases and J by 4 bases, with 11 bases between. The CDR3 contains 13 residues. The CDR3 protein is CASSLIESTEAFF. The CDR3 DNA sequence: TGTGCCAGCAGCCTAATTGAGAGCACTGAAGCTTTCTTT.

CDR3 DNA sequence: TGCGCCAGCAGCCAAGGTACTAGCGGACAAGAGACCCAGTACTTC. This codes for CASSQGTSGQETQYF. This rearrangement joins TRBV4-1 to TRBJ2-5, with 8 bases that match TRBD2. The germline gives CDR1 MGHRA, CDR2 YSYEKL. This CDR3 contains 15 residues. Unmatched junction bases numbered 3, after V lost 1 base and J lost 2 bases.

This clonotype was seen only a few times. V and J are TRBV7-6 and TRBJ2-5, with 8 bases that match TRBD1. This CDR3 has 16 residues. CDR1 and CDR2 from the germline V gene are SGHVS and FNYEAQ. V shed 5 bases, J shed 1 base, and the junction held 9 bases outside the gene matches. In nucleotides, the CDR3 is TGTGCCAGCAGCCCTCGGACAGGGTACGGCCAAGAGACCCAGTACTTC. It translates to CASSPRTGYGQETQYF.

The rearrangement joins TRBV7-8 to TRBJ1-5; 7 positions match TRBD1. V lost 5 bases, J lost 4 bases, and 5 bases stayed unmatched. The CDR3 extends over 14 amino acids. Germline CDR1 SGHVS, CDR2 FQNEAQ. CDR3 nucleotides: TGTGCCAGCAGCACCGGACAGGAAAATCAGCCCCAGCATTTT. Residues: CASSTGQENQPQHF.

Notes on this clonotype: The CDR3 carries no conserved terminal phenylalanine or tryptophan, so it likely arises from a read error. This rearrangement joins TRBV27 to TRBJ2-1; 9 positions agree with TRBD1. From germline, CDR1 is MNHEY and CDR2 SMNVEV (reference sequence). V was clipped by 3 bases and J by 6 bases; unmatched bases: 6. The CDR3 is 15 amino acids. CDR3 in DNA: TGTGCCAGCAGTTTCCGTGACAGGGGGATCAATGAGCAGTTCTTA. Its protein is CASSFRDRGINEQFL.

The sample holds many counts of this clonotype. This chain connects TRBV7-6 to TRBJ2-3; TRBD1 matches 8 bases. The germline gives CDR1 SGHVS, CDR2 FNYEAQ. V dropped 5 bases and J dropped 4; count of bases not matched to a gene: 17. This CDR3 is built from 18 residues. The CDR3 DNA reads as TGTGCCAGCAGCATAAACAGGGGTCAGGGGGCTCATTCAGATACGCAGTATTTT. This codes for CASSINRGQGAHSDTQYF.

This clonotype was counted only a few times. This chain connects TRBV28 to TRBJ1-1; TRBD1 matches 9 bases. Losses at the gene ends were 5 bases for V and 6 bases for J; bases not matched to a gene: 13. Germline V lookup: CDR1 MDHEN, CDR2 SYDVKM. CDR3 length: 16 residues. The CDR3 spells CASSRSLPGQGAEAFF. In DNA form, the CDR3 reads TGTGCCAGCAGTCGTAGCCTTCCGGGACAGGGCGCTGAAGCTTTCTTT.

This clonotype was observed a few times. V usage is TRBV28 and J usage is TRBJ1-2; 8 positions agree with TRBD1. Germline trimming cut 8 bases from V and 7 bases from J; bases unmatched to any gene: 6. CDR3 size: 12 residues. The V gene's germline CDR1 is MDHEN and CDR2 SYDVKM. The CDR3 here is CASGQGVGGYTF. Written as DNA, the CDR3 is TGTGCCAGCGGACAGGGTGTTGGTGGCTACACCTTC.

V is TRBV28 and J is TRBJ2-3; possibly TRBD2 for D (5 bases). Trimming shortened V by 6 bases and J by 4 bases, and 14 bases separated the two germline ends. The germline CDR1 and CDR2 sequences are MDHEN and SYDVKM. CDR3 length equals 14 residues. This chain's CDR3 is CASSEGFPPDTQYF. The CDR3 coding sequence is TGTGCCAGCAGCGAGGGTTTTCCACCAGATACGCAGTATTTT.

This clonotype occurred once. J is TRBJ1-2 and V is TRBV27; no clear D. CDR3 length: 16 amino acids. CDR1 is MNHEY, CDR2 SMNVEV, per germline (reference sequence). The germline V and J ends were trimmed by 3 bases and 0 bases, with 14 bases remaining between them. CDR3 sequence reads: CASSLGARDSNYGYTF. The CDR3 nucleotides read TGTGCCAGCAGTTTGGGCGCGAGGGATTCTAACTATGGCTACACCTTC.

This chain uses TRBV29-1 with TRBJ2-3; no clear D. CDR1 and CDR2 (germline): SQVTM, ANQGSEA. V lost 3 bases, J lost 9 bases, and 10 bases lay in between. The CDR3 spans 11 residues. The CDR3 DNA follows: TGCAGCGTTGAGGAAGAGAACACGCAGTATTTT. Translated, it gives CSVEEENTQYF.

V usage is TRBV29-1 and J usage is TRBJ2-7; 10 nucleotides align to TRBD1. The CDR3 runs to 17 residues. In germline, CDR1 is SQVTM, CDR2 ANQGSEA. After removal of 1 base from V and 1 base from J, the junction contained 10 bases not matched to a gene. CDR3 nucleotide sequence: TGCAGCGTTGAAGGGGCCCCGGGACAGGGGACGTCCTACGAGCAGTACTTC. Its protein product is CSVEGAPGQGTSYEQYF.

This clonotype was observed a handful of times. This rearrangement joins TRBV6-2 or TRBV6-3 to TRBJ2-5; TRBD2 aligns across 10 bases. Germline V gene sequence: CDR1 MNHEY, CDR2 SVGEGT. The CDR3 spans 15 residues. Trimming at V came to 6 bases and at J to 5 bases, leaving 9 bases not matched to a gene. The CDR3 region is CASRDLLSGGETQYF. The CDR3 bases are TGTGCCAGCAGAGATCTACTTAGCGGGGGGGAGACCCAGTACTTC.

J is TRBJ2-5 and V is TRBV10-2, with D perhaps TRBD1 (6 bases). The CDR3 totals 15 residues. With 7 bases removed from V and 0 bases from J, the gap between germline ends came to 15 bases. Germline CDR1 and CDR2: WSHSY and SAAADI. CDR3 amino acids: CASTDGGKYQETQYF. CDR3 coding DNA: TGCGCCAGCACCGATGGGGGCAAGTACCAAGAGACCCAGTACTTC.

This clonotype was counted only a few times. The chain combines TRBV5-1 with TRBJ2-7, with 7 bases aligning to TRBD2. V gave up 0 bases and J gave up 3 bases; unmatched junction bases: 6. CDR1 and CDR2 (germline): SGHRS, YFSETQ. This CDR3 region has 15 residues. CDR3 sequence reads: CASSLGSGESYEQYF. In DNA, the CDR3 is TGCGCCAGCAGCTTGGGGAGCGGGGAGAGCTACGAGCAGTACTTC.

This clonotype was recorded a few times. The CDR3 DNA is TGTGCCAGCAGTGACCAGACAGGGGGCTCACCCCTCCACTTT. Amino acids: CASSDQTGGSPLHF. J is TRBJ1-6 and V is TRBV6-4; TRBD1 aligns across 10 bases. Trimming took 2 bases from V and 10 from J; bases not matched to a gene: 2. Looked up from germline, CDR1 is MRHNA and CDR2 is SNTAGT. This CDR3 comprises 14 residues.

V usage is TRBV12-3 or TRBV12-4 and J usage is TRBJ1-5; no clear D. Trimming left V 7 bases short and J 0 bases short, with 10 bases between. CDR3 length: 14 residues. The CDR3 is CASNAGNSNQPQHF. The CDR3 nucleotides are TGTGCCAGCAACGCAGGAAATAGCAATCAGCCCCAGCATTTT.

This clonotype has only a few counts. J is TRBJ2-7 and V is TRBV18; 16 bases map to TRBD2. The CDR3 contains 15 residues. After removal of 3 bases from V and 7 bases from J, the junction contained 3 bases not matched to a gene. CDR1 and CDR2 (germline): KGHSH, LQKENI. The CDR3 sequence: CASSPSGLAGGEQYF. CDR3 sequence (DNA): TGTGCCAGCTCACCCTCGGGACTAGCGGGAGGGGAGCAGTACTTC.

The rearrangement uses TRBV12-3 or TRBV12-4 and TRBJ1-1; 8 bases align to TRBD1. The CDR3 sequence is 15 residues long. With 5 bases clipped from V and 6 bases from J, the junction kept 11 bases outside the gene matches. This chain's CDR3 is CASSPQGAGRAEAFF. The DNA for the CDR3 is TGTGCCAGCAGTCCCCAGGGGGCCGGACGGGCTGAAGCTTTCTTT.

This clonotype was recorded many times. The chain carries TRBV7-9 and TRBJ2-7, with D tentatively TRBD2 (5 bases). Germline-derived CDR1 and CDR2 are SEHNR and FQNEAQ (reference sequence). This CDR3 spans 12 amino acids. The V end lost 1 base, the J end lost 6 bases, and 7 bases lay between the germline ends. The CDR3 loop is CASSLGEGEQYF. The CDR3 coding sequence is TGTGCCAGCAGCTTAGGCGAGGGCGAGCAGTACTTC.

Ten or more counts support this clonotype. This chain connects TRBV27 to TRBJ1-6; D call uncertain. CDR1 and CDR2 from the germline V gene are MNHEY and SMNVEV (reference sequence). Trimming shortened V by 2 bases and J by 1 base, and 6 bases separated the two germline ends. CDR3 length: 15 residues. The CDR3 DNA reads TGTGCCAGCAGTTTAGCCCCGTCCTATAATTCACCCCTCCACTTT. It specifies CASSLAPSYNSPLHF.

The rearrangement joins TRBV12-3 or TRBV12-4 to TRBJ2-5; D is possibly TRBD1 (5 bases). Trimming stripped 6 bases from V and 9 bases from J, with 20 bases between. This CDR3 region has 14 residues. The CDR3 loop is CASRPSGAGVAQYF. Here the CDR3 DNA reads TGTGCCAGCAGACCATCTGGGGCCGGAGTGGCCCAGTACTTC.

The CDR3 DNA follows: TGTGCCAGCAGTGAACCGGGTTACGAGCAGTACTTC. Its translation: CASSEPGYEQYF. The chain has TRBV6-1 and TRBJ2-7; no clear D. V was cut by 2 bases and J by 4 bases, with 6 bases left in between. This CDR3 region has 12 residues. Germline V gene lookup returns CDR1 MNHNS and CDR2 SASEGT.

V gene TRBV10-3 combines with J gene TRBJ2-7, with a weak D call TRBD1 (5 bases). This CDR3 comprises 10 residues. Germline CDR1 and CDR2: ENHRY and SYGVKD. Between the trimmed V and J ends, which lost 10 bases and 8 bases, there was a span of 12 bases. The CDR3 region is CATRAIQQYF. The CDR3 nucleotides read TGTGCCACCAGGGCAATTCAGCAGTACTTC.

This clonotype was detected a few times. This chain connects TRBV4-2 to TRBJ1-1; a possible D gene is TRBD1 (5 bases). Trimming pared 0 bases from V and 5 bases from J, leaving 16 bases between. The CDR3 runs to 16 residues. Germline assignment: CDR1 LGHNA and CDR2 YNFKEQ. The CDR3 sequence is CASSQDHGREGTEAFF. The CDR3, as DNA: TGTGCCAGCAGCCAAGATCATGGCAGGGAGGGAACTGAAGCTTTCTTT.